This T cell receptor beta chain came from a study of T cell responses to AZD1222 COVID-19 vaccine. Study-wide findings and caveats: Vaccine-associated CD4 TCRs spanned spike, dominant at 160-218 and 743-854. No day 14 peak samples; only post-peak repertoires were characterized. Targeting of unmutated variant regions was reportedly seen in nearly half of spike-specific TCRs. Donors, mostly white British, included more females; clonal diversity was possibly underestimated.

For this clone: No antigen is known for it.

Profiling relied on immunoSEQ multiplex PCR, and the TCRdb table lists in-frame clones only, not all of them. Of 90,000 to 140,000 clones in the sample, 88% were seen once. Between the trimmed V and J ends, which lost 4 bases and 6 bases, there was a span of 18 bases. CDR1 and CDR2 from the germline V gene are WSHSY and SAAADI. There are 16 residues in the CDR3. The source is an adult in good health. Sequences were derived from peripheral blood, sampled on day 0 of AZD1222 vaccination. V usage is TRBV10-2 and J usage is TRBJ1-4; the D gene is possibly TRBD1 (5 bases). CDR3 nucleotides: TGCGCCAGCAGTGGCCAAGGGACGTGGAGTGATGAAAAACTGTTTTTT. Its protein is CASSGQGTWSDEKLFF.